The 20 T cell receptor beta chains reported below all come from one sample, sequenced in a study of tumor T cells in aggressive B-cell lymphoma. Libraries were prepared by immunoSEQ multiplex PCR; TCRdb keeps only in-frame clonotypes and omits some of them. The data hold several thousand clones, with roughly 89% observed a single time. Sequenced material: tumor tissue. All receptors come from an adult with diffuse large B cell lymphoma.

This clone was picked up one time. This chain connects TRBV29-1 to TRBJ2-3; the D gene is possibly TRBD2 (5 bases). The V gene lost 7 bases and the J gene lost 0 bases, with 23 bases spanning the gap. The CDR3 totals 17 residues. CDR1 and CDR2 from the germline V gene are SQVTM and ANQGSEA. The CDR3, as DNA: TGCAGCGCAACTCTTATAACGGCGGGCCTTAGCACAGATACGCAGTATTTT. Translated: CSATLITAGLSTDTQYF.

With respect to this clone: The junction and the germline gene differ at one end; a read error may be behind it. In DNA, the CDR3 is TGCGCCAACAGTGAGGCAGGGGATGGCACAGATACGCAGTATTTT. The encoded protein is CANSEAGDGTDTQYF. The chain employs TRBV10-1 and TRBJ2-3; D possibly corresponds to TRBD1 (6 bases). CDR1 is WNHNN and CDR2 is SYGVQD in the germline V gene (reference sequence). The CDR3 covers 15 residues.

V and J are TRBV27 and TRBJ1-1, with TRBD1 matching 11 bases. This CDR3 has 14 amino acids. Germline-derived CDR1 and CDR2 are MNHEY and SMNVEV (reference sequence). Trimming cost V 6 bases and J 11 bases; bases outside gene matches: 11. CDR3 sequence: CASSRSLDRGLAFF. As DNA, the CDR3 is TGTGCCAGCAGCCGCAGTTTGGACAGGGGGCTTGCTTTCTTT.

The V and J genes are TRBV2 and TRBJ2-2, with 9 positions matching TRBD2. Germline trimming cut 6 bases from V and 3 bases from J; bases unmatched to any gene: 8. The CDR3 has 16 residues. Germline CDR1 reads SNHLY; CDR2 reads FYNNEI. CDR3 region: CASSVSGSYDTGELFF. The CDR3 coding sequence is TGTGCCAGCAGCGTTAGCGGGAGTTACGACACCGGGGAGCTGTTTTTT. Full variable domain (rest looked up from reference TRBV2 and TRBJ2-2): EPEVTQTPSHQVTQMGQEVILRCVPISNHLYFYWYRQILGQKVEFLVSFYNNEISEKSEIFDDQFSVERPDGSNFTLKIRSTKLEDSAMYFCASSVSGSYDTGELFFGEGSRLTVL.

This sequence joins TRBV19 and TRBJ2-7, with TRBD2 matching over 8 bases. The V and J ends lost 1 base and 3 bases, in that order; junction bases with no gene match: 2. Germline V CDR1 and CDR2: LNHDA, SQIVND (reference sequence). The CDR3 is made up of 14 amino acids. The CDR3, as DNA: TGTGCCAGTAGTATAGCGGGAGGGTACTACGAGCAGTACTTC. Its protein is CASSIAGGYYEQYF.

The rearrangement uses TRBV7-3 and TRBJ2-2; 8 bases fit TRBD2. Losses at the gene ends were 4 bases for V and 5 bases for J; bases not matched to a gene: 18. CDR3 length: 19 residues. Germline V lookup: CDR1 SGHTA, CDR2 FQGTGA. The CDR3 nucleotides read TGTGCCAGCAGCTCCCTTCCCCTAGCGGGCCCCTTGGGGACCGGGGAGCTGTTTTTT. Protein sequence: CASSSLPLAGPLGTGELFF.

The rearrangement uses TRBV6-5 and TRBJ2-3; the D is unclear. The CDR3 covers 14 residues. Germline loops: CDR1 MNHEY, CDR2 SVGAGI. V lost 2 bases to trimming and J lost 2 bases, with 8 bases between them. CDR3 bases: TGTGCCAGCAGTTACCGAGACAACACAGATACGCAGTATTTT. Its translation: CASSYRDNTDTQYF.

The gene calls are TRBV28 and TRBJ2-5; 7 nucleotides agree with TRBD1. Losses at the gene ends were 1 base for V and 9 bases for J; bases not matched to a gene: 17. The V gene's germline CDR1 is MDHEN and CDR2 SYDVKM. The CDR3 runs 17 residues. The CDR3, as DNA: TGTGCCAGCAGTTTATACAGGGGTAACCGGGGTTCGATGTCCCAGTACTTC. This sequence encodes CASSLYRGNRGSMSQYF. Full variable domain (outside the CDR3, taken from reference TRBV28 and TRBJ2-5): DVKVTQSSRYLVKRTGEKVFLECVQDMDHENMFWYRQDPGLGLRLIYFSYDVKMKEKGDIPEGYSVSREKKERFSLILESASTNQTSMYLCASSLYRGNRGSMSQYFGPGTRLLVL.

Points on this clone: A junction boundary mismatches the germline segment, possibly from a read error. The chain carries TRBV9 and TRBJ2-7; TRBD2 matches at 16 bases. Germline V gene data show CDR1 as SGDLS and CDR2 as YYNGEE. The CDR3 totals 20 residues. CDR3 protein: CASSGSPGLAGGLFSYEQYF. CDR3 nucleotides: TGTGCCAGCAGCGGCTCGCCGGGACTAGCGGGAGGGCTGTTCTCCTACGAGCAGTACTTT. The full variable domain, in which reference TRBV9 and TRBJ2-7 provide the parts outside the CDR3, is DSGVTQTPKHLITATGQRVTLRCSPRSGDLSVYWYQQSLDQGLQFLIQYYNGEERAKGNILERFSAQQFPDLHSELNLSSLELGDSALYFCASSGSPGLAGGLFSYEQYFGPGTRLTVT.

The rearrangement uses TRBV2 and TRBJ2-4; TRBD1 matches 8 bases. The CDR3 spans 14 residues. Germline V gene lookup returns CDR1 SNHLY and CDR2 FYNNEI. J lost 5 bases, V lost 6 bases, and 6 bases had no gene match. As DNA, the CDR3 is TGTGCCAGCAGGGCAACAGGGGGGCAAAACATTCAGTACTTC. Translating it yields CASRATGGQNIQYF.

This clone showed up just once. This chain uses TRBV5-1 with TRBJ1-4; D unclear. This CDR3 is built from 16 residues. V lost 4 bases, J lost 0 bases, and 13 bases lay in between. Germline lookup yields CDR1 SGHRS and CDR2 YFSETQ. In nucleotides, the CDR3 is TGCGCCAGCAGCCCCGGCGCGGGTCCAACTAATGAAAAACTGTTTTTT. Translation: CASSPGAGPTNEKLFF. The full variable domain, its missing parts supplied by reference TRBV5-1 and TRBJ1-4, is KAGVTQTPRYLIKTRGQQVTLSCSPISGHRSVSWYQQTPGQGLQFLFEYFSETQRNKGNFPGRFSGRQFSNSRSEMNVSTLELGDSALYLCASSPGAGPTNEKLFFGSGTQLSVL.

The J gene is TRBJ2-1, the V gene TRBV29-1, with 7 nucleotides matching TRBD2. CDR3 length equals 15 residues. Germline values: CDR1 SQVTM, CDR2 ANQGSEA. V gave up 6 bases and J gave up 2 bases; unmatched junction bases: 10. As DNA, the CDR3 is TGCAGCGTAGGCCCCCGGGGAGGGCCCTACAATGAGCAGTTCTTC. Its protein is CSVGPRGGPYNEQFF.

On this clone itself: This sample also contains other DNA sequences that code for the same CDR3. The CDR3: CASSSRPGEEQYF. CDR3 bases: TGTGCCAGCAGCTCAAGACCGGGTGAAGAGCAGTACTTC. V gene TRBV7-2 combines with J gene TRBJ2-7; no clear D gene. Germline lookup yields CDR1 SGHTA and CDR2 FQGNSA. The CDR3 length is 13 residues. Trimming took 4 bases from V and 7 from J, leaving 14 bases between them. The variable domain in full, completed from reference TRBV7-2 and TRBJ2-7, reads GAGVSQSPSNKVTEKGKDVELRCDPISGHTALYWYRQSLGQGLEFLIYFQGNSAPDKSGLPSDRFSAERTGGSVSTLTIQRTQQEDSAVYLCASSSRPGEEQYFGPGTRLTVT.

The rearrangement joins TRBV11-2 to TRBJ2-2, with D maybe TRBD1 (5 bases). Trimming shortened V by 0 bases and J by 0 bases, and 5 bases separated the two germline ends. CDR1 and CDR2 from the germline V gene are SGHAT and FQNNGV. This CDR3 region has 15 residues. CDR3 in amino acids: CASSLETANTGELFF. CDR3 nucleotide sequence: TGTGCCAGCAGCTTAGAGACAGCGAACACCGGGGAGCTGTTTTTT. Based on the CDR3 plus reference TRBV11-2 and TRBJ2-2, the full variable domain is EAGVAQSPRYKIIEKRQSVAFWCNPISGHATLYWYQQILGQGPKLLIQFQNNGVVDDSQLPKDRFSAERLKGVDSTLKIQPAKLEDSAVYLCASSLETANTGELFFGEGSRLTVL.

This clone was found a few times. This sequence joins TRBV29-1 and TRBJ2-5; 14 bases fit TRBD2. CDR3 size: 14 residues. Germline V gene lookup returns CDR1 SQVTM and CDR2 ANQGSEA. As DNA, the CDR3 is TGCAGTGTGGAGGGACTAGCGGGAGAAGAGACCCAGTACTTC. The encoded protein is CSVEGLAGEETQYF.

This clone has just one count. This rearrangement joins TRBV5-4 to TRBJ2-5; possible D gene TRBD2, 5 bases. Trimming left V 4 bases short and J 5 bases short, with 18 bases between. The length of the CDR3 is 15 residues. Germline V gives CDR1 SGHNT, CDR2 YYREEE (reference sequence). The CDR3 DNA reads TGTGCCAGCAGCCCCTACAAGGAGGTGTGGGAGACCCAGTACTTC. Its protein product is CASSPYKEVWETQYF.

V usage is TRBV29-1 and J usage is TRBJ1-1, with 7 bases fitting TRBD1. Trimming took 7 bases from V and 3 from J; bases not matched to a gene: 8. Germline V gene data show CDR1 as SQVTM and CDR2 as ANQGSEA. CDR3 length: 13 residues. CDR3 amino acids: CSARTGDYTEAFF. CDR3 sequence (DNA): TGCAGCGCACGGACAGGAGATTACACTGAAGCTTTCTTT.

The J gene is TRBJ2-2, the V gene TRBV4-3, with D unclear. V was cut by 1 base and J by 1 base, with 10 bases left in between. Germline CDR1 is LGHNA and CDR2 is YSLEER. The CDR3 sequence is 16 residues long. CDR3 in DNA: TGCGCCAGCAGCCAAGGTGCGCCGGGGAACACCGGGGAGCTGTTTTTT. It yields the protein CASSQGAPGNTGELFF.

This chain uses TRBV7-9 with TRBJ2-2, with 9 bases fitting TRBD1. The V gene's germline CDR1 is SEHNR and CDR2 FQNEAQ (reference sequence). The CDR3 has 15 amino acids. The V gene end was trimmed by 2 bases and the J gene end by 5 bases; junction bases not matched to a gene: 3. The CDR3 loop is CASSLTGGNTGELFF. DNA for the CDR3: TGTGCCAGCAGCTTAACAGGGGGCAATACCGGGGAGCTGTTTTTT. The variable domain in full, with the rest retrieved from reference TRBV7-9 and TRBJ2-2, is DTGVSQNPRHKITKRGQNVTFRCDPISEHNRLYWYRQTLGQGPEFLTYFQNEAQLEKSRLLSDRFSAERPKGSFSTLEIQRTEQGDSAMYLCASSLTGGNTGELFFGEGSRLTVL.

The chain links TRBV7-3 to TRBJ1-2; 12 nucleotides line up with TRBD1. Germline assignment: CDR1 SGHTA and CDR2 FQGTGA. Germline trimming cut 5 bases from V and 7 bases from J; bases unmatched to any gene: 11. This CDR3 has 16 amino acids. The CDR3 DNA sequence: TGTGCCAGCAGCCCCGCCGGGACAGGGGGCCCTAGTGGCTACACCTTC. This encodes CASSPAGTGGPSGYTF.